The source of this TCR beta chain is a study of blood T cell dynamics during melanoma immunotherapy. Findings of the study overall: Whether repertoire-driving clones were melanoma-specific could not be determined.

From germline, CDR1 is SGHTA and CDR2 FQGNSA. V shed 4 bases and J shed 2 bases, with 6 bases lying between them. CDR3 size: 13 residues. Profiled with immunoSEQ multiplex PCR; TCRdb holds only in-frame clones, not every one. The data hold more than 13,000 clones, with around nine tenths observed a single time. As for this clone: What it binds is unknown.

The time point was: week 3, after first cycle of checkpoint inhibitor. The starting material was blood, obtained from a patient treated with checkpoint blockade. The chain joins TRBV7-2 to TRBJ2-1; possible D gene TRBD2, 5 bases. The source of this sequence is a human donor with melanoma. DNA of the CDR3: TGTGCCAGCAGCTCCGGGACCTACAATGAGCAGTTCTTC. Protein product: CASSSGTYNEQFF.